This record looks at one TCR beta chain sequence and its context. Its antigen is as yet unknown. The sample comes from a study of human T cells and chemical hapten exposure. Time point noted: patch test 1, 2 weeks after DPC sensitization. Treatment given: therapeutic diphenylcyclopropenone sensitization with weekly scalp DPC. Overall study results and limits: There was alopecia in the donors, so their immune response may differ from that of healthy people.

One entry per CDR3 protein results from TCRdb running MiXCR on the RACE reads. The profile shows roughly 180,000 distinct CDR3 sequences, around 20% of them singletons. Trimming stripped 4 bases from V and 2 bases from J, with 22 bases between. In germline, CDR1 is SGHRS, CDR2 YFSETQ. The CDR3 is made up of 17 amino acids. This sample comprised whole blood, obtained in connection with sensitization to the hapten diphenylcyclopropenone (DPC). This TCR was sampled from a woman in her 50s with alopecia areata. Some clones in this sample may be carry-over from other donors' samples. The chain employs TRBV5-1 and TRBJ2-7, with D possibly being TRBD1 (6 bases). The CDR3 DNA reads TGCGCCAGCAGCCCTGACGCCTCCGGGACAAGAACCTACGAGCAGTACTTC. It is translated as CASSPDASGTRTYEQYF.